The source of this T cell receptor beta chain is a study of shared clonotypes between healthy human individuals. Regarding the study as a whole: There were few donors, and this limited the genetic and exposure-history diversity represented.

V was trimmed by 3 bases and J by 0 bases, leaving 4 bases between them. This CDR3 is 12 amino acids long. CDR1 SGHRS and CDR2 YFSETQ come from the germline V gene. Assay: immunoSEQ multiplex PCR; the TCRdb copy retains only in-frame clones and omits some. The table records about 490,000 clones, roughly 80% of them present only once. As for this clone: Antigen: not known.

For genomic DNA, unsorted samples relied on some 100 million PBMCs. The sample taken for sequencing was PBMCs. The chain carries TRBV5-1 and TRBJ2-7; D is ambiguous. The receptor was derived from a middle-aged woman in good health. Some clones in this sample may be carry-over from other donors' samples. The CDR3 here is CASSYPSYEQYF. The CDR3 DNA sequence: TGCGCCAGCAGCTATCCCTCCTACGAGCAGTACTTC.